The T cell receptor (beta chain) described here comes from a study of T cell changes during pregnancy in multiple sclerosis. Profiling relied on immunoSEQ multiplex PCR, and the TCRdb table lists in-frame clones only, not all of them. The repertoire holds 80,000 to 100,000 clones, with 91% as singletons. This clone was recorded once. The CDR3 covers 17 residues. V lost 1 base to trimming and J lost 7 bases, with 19 bases between them. Germline V lookup: CDR1 SGHTA, CDR2 FQGNSA. The J gene is TRBJ2-2, the V gene TRBV7-2, with a possible D match to TRBD1 (6 bases). Sequencing used peripheral blood, obtained after pregnancy. The TCR comes from a female donor in good health, enrolled as a control in a pregnancy study. The CDR3 is CASSLVGGGGQGGELFF. The CDR3, as DNA: TGTGCCAGCAGCTTAGTGGGTGGTGGGGGCCAGGGCGGGGAGCTGTTTTTT.